The 17 T cell receptor beta chains below all came from one sample that was sequenced in a study of T cell responses to AZD1222 COVID-19 vaccine. The repertoire was sequenced with immunoSEQ multiplex PCR; TCRdb's copy has only in-frame clones and lacks some. The sample includes about 45,000 clones, roughly 88% of them seen just once. Sequencing was performed on peripheral blood, taken 28 days after the second AZD1222 dose. The receptors derive from an adult who received the AZD1222 COVID-19 vaccine.

Written as DNA, the CDR3 is TGTGCCAGCTCGGCCGGGACAGGGAAGGAAAAACTGTTTTTT. Translation: CASSAGTGKEKLFF. This chain links TRBV18 with TRBJ1-4; 9 bases agree with TRBD1. V was clipped by 6 bases and J by 8 bases; unmatched bases: 7. The germline V gene has CDR1 KGHSH and CDR2 LQKENI. This CDR3 region has 14 residues.

J is TRBJ1-6 and V is TRBV5-6; D is perhaps TRBD1 (5 bases). Germline V gene sequence: CDR1 SGHDT, CDR2 YYEEEE. This CDR3 comprises 15 residues. The V end was cut by 3 bases, the J end by 5 bases, with 12 bases between. This chain's CDR3 is CASSYGTANNSPLHF. CDR3 DNA sequence: TGTGCCAGCAGCTACGGGACGGCCAATAATTCACCCCTCCACTTT.

On this clone itself: This sample also contains other DNA sequences that code for the same CDR3. The chain is built from TRBV18 and TRBJ2-7, with D uncertain. Germline V gene data show CDR1 as KGHSH and CDR2 as LQKENI. V was shortened by 3 bases and J by 1 base, with 7 bases between the two germline ends. The length of the CDR3 is 13 residues. The CDR3 bases are TGTGCCAGCTCACCGGGCAGTTCCTACGAGCAGTACTTC. Protein product: CASSPGSSYEQYF.

The chain joins TRBV6-2 or TRBV6-3 to TRBJ2-7, with D perhaps matching TRBD2 (5 bases). Germline-derived CDR1 and CDR2 are MNHEY and SVGEGT. Trimming cost V 6 bases and J 2 bases, with 11 bases left between them. This CDR3 region has 13 residues. CDR3 DNA sequence: TGTGCCAGCAGCCTTACTAGAGCCTACGAGCAGTACTTC. It encodes CASSLTRAYEQYF.

V is TRBV6-5 and J is TRBJ1-3, with D tentatively TRBD1 (5 bases). The CDR3 contains 12 residues. Germline CDR1 reads MNHEY; CDR2 reads SVGAGI. The V end lost 6 bases, the J end lost 8 bases, and 11 bases lay between the germline ends. CDR3 amino acids: CASRNQGDTIYF. DNA for the CDR3: TGTGCCAGCAGAAACCAGGGAGACACCATATATTTT.

About this clone itself: Mismatch with germline at one junction end may stem from a read error. V gene TRBV6-4 combines with J gene TRBJ1-4; D unresolved. There are 13 residues in the CDR3. The germline V gene has CDR1 MRHNA and CDR2 SNTAGT. CDR3 DNA sequence: TGTGCCAGCAGTCAATACTTCCGGGTTATTCCCCACTTT. This encodes CASSQYFRVIPHF.

This clone has just a few counts. The genes are TRBV7-3 and TRBJ2-7; 7 bases line up with TRBD2. This CDR3 is built from 13 residues. V lost 4 bases to trimming and J lost 4 bases; unmatched junction nucleotides: 4. Germline-derived CDR1 and CDR2 are SGHTA and FQGTGA. In DNA form, the CDR3 reads TGTGCCAGCAGCTCCGGGGGAGGGTACGAGCAGTACTTC. The encoded protein is CASSSGGGYEQYF.

In regard to this clone: One end of the junction varies from germline; a read error may be responsible. The genes are TRBV10-3 and TRBJ2-5; D is ambiguous. CDR3 length: 12 amino acids. Germline CDR1 reads ENHRY; CDR2 reads SYGVKD. The CDR3 is CATSGLGETQYF. The CDR3 bases are TGTGCCACCAGTGGGCTGGGAGAGACCCAGTACTTC.

About this clone: An end of the junction differs from the germline gene, which may be a read error. The chain is built from TRBV5-1 and TRBJ1-1; maybe TRBD1 (5 bases). This CDR3 spans 15 amino acids. Germline-derived CDR1 and CDR2 are SGHRS and YFSETQ. Here the CDR3 DNA reads TGCGCCAGCAGCTGGGCGACAGCTCCGAACGCTGAAGCTTTCTTT. Residues: CASSWATAPNAEAFF.

CDR3 in amino acids: CASSYHRVQGNTEAFF. CDR3 DNA: TGTGCCAGCAGCTACCATAGAGTCCAGGGGAACACTGAAGCTTTCTTT. The chain is built from TRBV7-2 and TRBJ1-1; D might be TRBD1 (5 bases). Trimming pared 4 bases from V and 1 base from J, leaving 16 bases between. Germline V gives CDR1 SGHTA, CDR2 FQGNSA. The CDR3 is 16 residues long.

V usage is TRBV9 and J usage is TRBJ1-1; possible D gene TRBD1, 6 bases. Germline V gene lookup returns CDR1 SGDLS and CDR2 YYNGEE. V was pared by 5 bases and J by 3 bases, with 17 bases between. This CDR3 is 15 amino acids long. CDR3 residues: CASRRQALVDTEAFF. In nucleotides, the CDR3 is TGTGCCAGCAGAAGACAGGCATTGGTGGACACTGAAGCTTTCTTT. The entire variable domain, with the rest obtained from reference TRBV9 and TRBJ1-1, is as follows: DSGVTQTPKHLITATGQRVTLRCSPRSGDLSVYWYQQSLDQGLQFLIQYYNGEERAKGNILERFSAQQFPDLHSELNLSSLELGDSALYFCASRRQALVDTEAFFGQGTRLTVV.

The gene calls are TRBV10-3 and TRBJ2-2; 7 bases are a match to TRBD1. Looked up from germline, CDR1 is ENHRY and CDR2 is SYGVKD. Unmatched junction bases numbered 4, after V lost 2 bases and J lost 7 bases. The CDR3 covers 14 residues. The CDR3 protein is CAISEGRGNGELFF. The CDR3 DNA follows: TGTGCCATCAGTGAGGGCAGGGGGAACGGGGAGCTGTTTTTT.

This clone was seen only once. An end of the junction differs from the germline gene, which may be a read error. V and J are TRBV7-8 and TRBJ1-2, with 9 bases identical to TRBD1. Germline CDR1 SGHVS, CDR2 FQNEAQ. The CDR3 consists of 15 residues. The DNA for the CDR3 is TGTGCTAGCAGCCCACCGGGACAGGGAAAGTATGGCTACACCTTC. It encodes CASSPPGQGKYGYTF.

The CDR3 reads CASSLVRDSYEQYF. The CDR3 DNA reads as TGTGCCAGCAGCCTAGTAAGGGATTCCTACGAGCAGTACTTC. V gene TRBV7-2 combines with J gene TRBJ2-7; D gene uncertain. Germline assignment: CDR1 SGHTA and CDR2 FQGNSA. V was pared by 5 bases and J by 1 base, with 12 bases between. The CDR3 is made up of 14 amino acids.

The chain has TRBV15 and TRBJ1-4; D is unclear. V lost 0 bases to trimming and J lost 4 bases, with 9 bases between them. Germline-derived CDR1 and CDR2 are LNHNV and YYDKDF (reference sequence). The CDR3 totals 15 residues. The DNA of the CDR3 is TGTGCCACCAGCAGAGATCTACATGGTAATGAAAAACTGTTTTTT. This translates into CATSRDLHGNEKLFF.

CDR3 sequence (DNA): TGTGCCAGCAGCCCCAAAGGGTCGGGCGAGCAGTTCTTC. Amino acid sequence: CASSPKGSGEQFF. This chain connects TRBV6-5 to TRBJ2-1, with D uncertain. Germline assignment: CDR1 MNHEY and CDR2 SVGAGI. The CDR3 is 13 residues long. Trimming removed 6 bases from V and 10 bases from J, with 16 bases in between.

The rearrangement uses TRBV7-9 and TRBJ2-7; TRBD1 or TRBD2 may be the D gene (5 bases each). Germline-derived CDR1 and CDR2 are SEHNR and FQNEAQ (reference sequence). The V and J ends lost 5 bases and 5 bases respectively, with 19 bases between them. This CDR3 has 15 amino acids. The CDR3 DNA is TGTGCCAGCAGCACGACTCTGCAGGGACGGCACGAGCAGTACTTC. Protein product: CASSTTLQGRHEQYF.